This T cell receptor (beta chain) stems from a study of vaccination and CD4 T cells after COVID-19. Study observations and caveats: Counts of SARS-CoV-2-reactive clonotypes had a median that went from approximately 21 to 40, a nonsignificant change. A median of about 90% of reactive clones, in convalescent patients, became evident only post-vaccination.

The germline V and J ends were trimmed by 6 bases and 0 bases, with 4 bases remaining between them. Germline V gives CDR1 KGHDR, CDR2 SFDVKD. The CDR3 is 13 amino acids. This clonotype was seen more than once but under ten times. Its antigen remains unknown. Treatment: approximately 11-day PBMC culture with coronavirus spike peptide pools or control peptides (ViraFEST assay). ViraFEST used peptide pools to expand antigen-specific T cells, then sequenced TCRs. Scientists ran DNA taken from cultured CD4+ T cells through the Oncomine TCR Beta short-read assay for sequencing. It was cultured CD4+ T cells from which genomic DNA was extracted. TCRdb used MiXCR to reprocess the PCR reads, holding one entry per CDR3 protein. The table shows 8,500 to 10,000 distinct CDR3 sequences, with under 30% occurring only once.

The specimen sequenced was cultured CD4+ T cells from blood. The origin of this receptor is a human donor with COVID-19. The rearrangement links TRBV24-1 to TRBJ2-2; D gene uncertain. The CDR3 here is CATSQPNTGELFF. Written as DNA, the CDR3 is TGTGCCACCAGTCAACCGAACACCGGGGAGCTGTTTTTT.